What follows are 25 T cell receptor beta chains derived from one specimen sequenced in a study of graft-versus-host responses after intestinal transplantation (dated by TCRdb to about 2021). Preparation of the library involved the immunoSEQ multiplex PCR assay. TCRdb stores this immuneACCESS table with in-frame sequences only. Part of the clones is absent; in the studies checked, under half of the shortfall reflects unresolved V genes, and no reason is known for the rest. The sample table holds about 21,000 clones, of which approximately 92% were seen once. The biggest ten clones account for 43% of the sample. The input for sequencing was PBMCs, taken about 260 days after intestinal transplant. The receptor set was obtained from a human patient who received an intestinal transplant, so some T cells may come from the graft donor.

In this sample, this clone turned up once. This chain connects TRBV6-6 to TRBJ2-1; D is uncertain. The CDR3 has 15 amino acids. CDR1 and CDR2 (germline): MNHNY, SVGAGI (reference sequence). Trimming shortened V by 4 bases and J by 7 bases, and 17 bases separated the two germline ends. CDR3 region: CASSLTRAVGNEQFF. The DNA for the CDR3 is TGTGCCAGCAGTTTAACCCGGGCCGTTGGAAATGAGCAGTTCTTC.

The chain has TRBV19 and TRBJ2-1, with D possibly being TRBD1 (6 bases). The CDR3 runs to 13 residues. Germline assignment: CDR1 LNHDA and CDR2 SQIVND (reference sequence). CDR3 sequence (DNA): TGTGCTGTGGGGGCGACCACCTACAATGAGCAGTTCTTC. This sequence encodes CAVGATTYNEQFF.

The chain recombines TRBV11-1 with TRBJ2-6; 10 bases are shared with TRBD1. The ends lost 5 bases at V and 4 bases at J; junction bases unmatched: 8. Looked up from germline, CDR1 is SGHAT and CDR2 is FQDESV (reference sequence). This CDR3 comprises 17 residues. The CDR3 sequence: CASSPGTGVDGANVLTF. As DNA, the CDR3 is TGTGCCAGCAGCCCTGGGACAGGGGTGGACGGGGCCAACGTCCTGACTTTC.

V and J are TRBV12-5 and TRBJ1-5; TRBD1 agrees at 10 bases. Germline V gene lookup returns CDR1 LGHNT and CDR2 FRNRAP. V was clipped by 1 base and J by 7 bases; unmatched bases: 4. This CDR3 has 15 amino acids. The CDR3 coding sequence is TGTGCTAGTGGTTTGGGACAGGGGGCGGGCCAGCCCCAGCATTTT. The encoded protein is CASGLGQGAGQPQHF.

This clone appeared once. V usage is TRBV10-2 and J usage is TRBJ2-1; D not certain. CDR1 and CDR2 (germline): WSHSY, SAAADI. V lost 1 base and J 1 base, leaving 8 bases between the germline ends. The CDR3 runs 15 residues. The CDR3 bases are TGCGCCAGCAGTGAGTTCCAAATATCCTACAATGAGCAGTTCTTC. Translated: CASSEFQISYNEQFF.

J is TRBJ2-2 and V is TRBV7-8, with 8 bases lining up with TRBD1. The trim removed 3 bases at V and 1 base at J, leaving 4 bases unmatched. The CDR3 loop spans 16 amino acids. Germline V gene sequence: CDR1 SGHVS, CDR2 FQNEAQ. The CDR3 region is CASSLADRGNTGELFF. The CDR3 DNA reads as TGTGCCAGCAGCTTGGCCGACAGGGGGAACACCGGGGAGCTGTTTTTT.

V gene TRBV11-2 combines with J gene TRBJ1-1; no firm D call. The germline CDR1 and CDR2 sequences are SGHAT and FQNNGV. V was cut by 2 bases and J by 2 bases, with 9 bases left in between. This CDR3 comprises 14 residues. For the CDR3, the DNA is TGTGCCAGCAGCTTATTGGGTAAAAACACTGAAGCTTTCTTT. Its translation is CASSLLGKNTEAFF.

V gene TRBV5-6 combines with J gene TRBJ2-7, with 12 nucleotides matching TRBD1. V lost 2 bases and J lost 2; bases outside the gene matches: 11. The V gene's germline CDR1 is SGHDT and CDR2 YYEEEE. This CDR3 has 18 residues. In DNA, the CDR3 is TGTGCCAGCAGCTTCCGGGACAGGGGGCGAAATTTGCCCTACGAGCAGTACTTC. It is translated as CASSFRDRGRNLPYEQYF.

The DNA of the CDR3 is TGTGCCAGCAGTTCAACCCGTTCAGGGGGCGCCGACACAGATACGCAGTATTTT. Protein: CASSSTRSGGADTDTQYF. This rearrangement joins TRBV28 to TRBJ2-3; 8 bases align to TRBD1. The ends lost 4 bases at V and 2 bases at J; junction bases unmatched: 14. The CDR3 contains 18 residues. Germline-derived CDR1 and CDR2 are MDHEN and SYDVKM.

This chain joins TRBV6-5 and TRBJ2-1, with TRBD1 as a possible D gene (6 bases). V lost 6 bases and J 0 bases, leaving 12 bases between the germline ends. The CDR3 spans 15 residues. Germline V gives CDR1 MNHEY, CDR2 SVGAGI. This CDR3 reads CASSSDRSSYNEQFF. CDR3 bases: TGTGCCAGCAGCTCTGACAGGAGCTCCTACAATGAGCAGTTCTTC.

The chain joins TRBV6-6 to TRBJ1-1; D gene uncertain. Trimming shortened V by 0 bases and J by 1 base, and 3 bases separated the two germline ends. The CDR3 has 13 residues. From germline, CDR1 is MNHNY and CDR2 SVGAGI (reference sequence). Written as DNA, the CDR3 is TGTGCCAGCAGTTACTCGCGGAACACTGAAGCTTTCTTT. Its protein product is CASSYSRNTEAFF.

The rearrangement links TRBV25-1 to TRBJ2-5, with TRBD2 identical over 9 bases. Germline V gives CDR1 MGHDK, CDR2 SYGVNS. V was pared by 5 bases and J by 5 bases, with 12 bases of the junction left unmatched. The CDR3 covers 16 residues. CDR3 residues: CASSNNPGLARETQYF. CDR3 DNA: TGTGCCAGCAGTAACAATCCGGGACTAGCTCGGGAGACCCAGTACTTC. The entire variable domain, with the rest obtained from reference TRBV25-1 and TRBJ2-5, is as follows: EADIYQTPRYLVIGTGKKITLECSQTMGHDKMYWYQQDPGMELHLIHYSYGVNSTEKGDLSSESTVSRIRTEHFPLTLESARPSHTSQYLCASSNNPGLARETQYFGPGTRLLVL.

DNA of the CDR3: TGCGCCAGCAGCTTGGGTAATAGAAATGAGCAGTTCTTC. Encoded protein: CASSLGNRNEQFF. This rearrangement joins TRBV5-1 to TRBJ2-1, with D uncertain. Trimming left V 0 bases short and J 7 bases short, with 8 bases between. CDR3 length: 13 residues. Germline CDR1 and CDR2: SGHRS and YFSETQ. Using reference TRBV5-1 and TRBJ2-1 for the parts outside the CDR3, the full variable domain is KAGVTQTPRYLIKTRGQQVTLSCSPISGHRSVSWYQQTPGQGLQFLFEYFSETQRNKGNFPGRFSGRQFSNSRSEMNVSTLELGDSALYLCASSLGNRNEQFFGPGTRLTVL.

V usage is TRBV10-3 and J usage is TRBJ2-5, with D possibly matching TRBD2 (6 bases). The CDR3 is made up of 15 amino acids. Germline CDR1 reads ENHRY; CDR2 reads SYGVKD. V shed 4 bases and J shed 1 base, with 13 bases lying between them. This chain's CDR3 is CAISGYQGGQETQYF. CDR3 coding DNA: TGTGCCATCAGTGGCTATCAGGGAGGCCAAGAGACCCAGTACTTC.

The CDR3: CASSLGLGGNEQFF. The DNA for the CDR3 is TGTGCCAGCAGCTTGGGACTAGGGGGCAATGAGCAGTTCTTC. The chain recombines TRBV5-6 with TRBJ2-1; possibly TRBD1 or TRBD2 for D (6 bases each). The V gene lost 0 bases and the J gene lost 6 bases, with 10 bases spanning the gap. Per the germline V gene, CDR1 is SGHDT and CDR2 is YYEEEE. The CDR3 is 14 residues long.

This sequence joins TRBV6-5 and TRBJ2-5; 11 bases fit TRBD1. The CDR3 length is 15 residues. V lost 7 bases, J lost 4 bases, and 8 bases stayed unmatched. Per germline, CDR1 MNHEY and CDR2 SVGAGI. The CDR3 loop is CASTQWDRGRETQYF. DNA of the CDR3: TGTGCCAGCACCCAGTGGGACAGGGGGAGAGAGACCCAGTACTTC.

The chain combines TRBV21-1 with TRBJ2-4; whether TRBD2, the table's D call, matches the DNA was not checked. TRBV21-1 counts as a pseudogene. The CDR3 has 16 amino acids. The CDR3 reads CASSKEREGDKNIQYF. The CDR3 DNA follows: TGTGCCAGCAGCAAAGAGCGGGAGGGAGACAAAAACATTCAGTACTTC.

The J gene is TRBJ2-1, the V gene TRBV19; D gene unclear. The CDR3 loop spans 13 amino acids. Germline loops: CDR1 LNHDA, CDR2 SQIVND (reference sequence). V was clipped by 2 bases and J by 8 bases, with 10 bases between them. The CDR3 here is CASSIIPGDEQFF. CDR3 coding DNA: TGTGCCAGTAGTATAATCCCGGGCGATGAGCAGTTCTTC.

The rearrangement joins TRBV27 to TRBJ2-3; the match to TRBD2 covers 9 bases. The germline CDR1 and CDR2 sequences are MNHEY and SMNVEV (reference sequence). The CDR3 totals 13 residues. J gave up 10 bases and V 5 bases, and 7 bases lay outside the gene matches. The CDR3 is CASSPLSGSAQYF. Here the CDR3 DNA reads TGTGCCAGCAGTCCCCTTAGCGGGAGTGCGCAGTATTTT.

CDR3 sequence (DNA): TGTGCCAGCAGCCCCCGGGACCAGGGGCAAGAGACCCAGTACTTC. Translated, it gives CASSPRDQGQETQYF. The chain joins TRBV7-8 to TRBJ2-5; D perhaps matches TRBD1 (6 bases). The V gene lost 5 bases and the J gene lost 2 bases, with 15 bases spanning the gap. The germline V gene has CDR1 SGHVS and CDR2 FQNEAQ. The CDR3 is 15 amino acids.

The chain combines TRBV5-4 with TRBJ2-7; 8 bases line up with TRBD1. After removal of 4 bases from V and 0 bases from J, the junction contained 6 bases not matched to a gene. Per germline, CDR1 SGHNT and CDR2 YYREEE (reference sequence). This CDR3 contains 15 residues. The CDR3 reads CASSPAGGTSYEQYF. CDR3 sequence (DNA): TGTGCCAGCAGCCCCGCAGGGGGCACCTCCTACGAGCAGTACTTC.

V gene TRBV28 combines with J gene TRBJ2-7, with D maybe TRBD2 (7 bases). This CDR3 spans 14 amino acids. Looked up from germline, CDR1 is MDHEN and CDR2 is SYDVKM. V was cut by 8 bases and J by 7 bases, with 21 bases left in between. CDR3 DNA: TGTGCCAGCTCTAGGGAGGGGCAGGGGTGGGAGCAGTACTTC. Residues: CASSREGQGWEQYF.

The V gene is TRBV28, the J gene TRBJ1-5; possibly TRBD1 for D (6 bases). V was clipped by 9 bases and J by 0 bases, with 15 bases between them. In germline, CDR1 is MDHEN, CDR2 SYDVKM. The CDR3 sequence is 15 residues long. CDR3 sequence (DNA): TGTGCCAGTTGGGATTACAGGGATAGCAATCAGCCCCAGCATTTT. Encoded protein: CASWDYRDSNQPQHF. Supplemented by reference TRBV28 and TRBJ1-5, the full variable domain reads DVKVTQSSRYLVKRTGEKVFLECVQDMDHENMFWYRQDPGLGLRLIYFSYDVKMKEKGDIPEGYSVSREKKERFSLILESASTNQTSMYLCASWDYRDSNQPQHFGDGTRLSIL.

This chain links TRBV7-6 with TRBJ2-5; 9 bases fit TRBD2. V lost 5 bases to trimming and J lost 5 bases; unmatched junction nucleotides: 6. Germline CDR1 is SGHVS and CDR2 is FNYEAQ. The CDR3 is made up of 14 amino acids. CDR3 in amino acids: CASSRSGSGETQYF. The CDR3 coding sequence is TGTGCCAGCAGCCGTAGCGGGAGTGGGGAGACCCAGTACTTC.

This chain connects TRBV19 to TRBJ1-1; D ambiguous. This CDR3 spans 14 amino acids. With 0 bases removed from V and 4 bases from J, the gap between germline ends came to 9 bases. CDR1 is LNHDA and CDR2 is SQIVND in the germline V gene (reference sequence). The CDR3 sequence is CASSIDPGGTEAFF. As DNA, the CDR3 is TGTGCCAGTAGTATAGATCCGGGTGGCACTGAAGCTTTCTTT.